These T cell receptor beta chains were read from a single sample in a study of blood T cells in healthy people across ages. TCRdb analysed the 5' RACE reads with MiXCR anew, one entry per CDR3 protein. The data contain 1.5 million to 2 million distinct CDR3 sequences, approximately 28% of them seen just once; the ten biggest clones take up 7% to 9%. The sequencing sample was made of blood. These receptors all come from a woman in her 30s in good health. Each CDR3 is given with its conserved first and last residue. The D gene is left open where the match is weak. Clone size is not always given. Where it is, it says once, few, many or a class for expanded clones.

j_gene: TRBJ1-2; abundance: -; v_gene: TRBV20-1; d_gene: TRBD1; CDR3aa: CSARWTGGYTF; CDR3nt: TGCAGTGCTAGGTGGACAGGTGGCTACACCTTC
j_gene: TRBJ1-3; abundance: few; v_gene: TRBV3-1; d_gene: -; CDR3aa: CASSHTGGSGNTIYF; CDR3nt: TGTGCCAGCAGCCATACAGGAGGCTCTGGAAACACCATATATTTT
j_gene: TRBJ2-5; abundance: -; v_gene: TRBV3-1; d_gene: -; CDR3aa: CASSQGGGPQETQYF; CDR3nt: TGTGCCAGCAGCCAAGGGGGGGGCCCCCAAGAGACCCAGTACTTC
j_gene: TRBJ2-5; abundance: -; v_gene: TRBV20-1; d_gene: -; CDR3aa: CSARDARAAGTQYF; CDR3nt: TGCAGTGCTAGAGATGCCAGGGCGGCCGGGACCCAGTACTTC
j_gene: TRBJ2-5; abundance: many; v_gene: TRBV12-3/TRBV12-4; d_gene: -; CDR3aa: CASSLAFETQYF; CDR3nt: TGTGCCAGCAGTCTTGCGTTCGAGACCCAGTACTTC
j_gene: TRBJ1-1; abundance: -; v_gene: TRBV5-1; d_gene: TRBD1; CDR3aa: CTSSNRDREGFAFF; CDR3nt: TGCACCAGCAGCAACCGGGACAGGGAAGGGTTCGCTTTCTTT
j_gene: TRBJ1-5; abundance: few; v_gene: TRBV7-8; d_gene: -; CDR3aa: CASSDDGANSNQPQHF; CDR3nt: TGTGCCAGCAGCGATGACGGGGCTAATAGCAATCAGCCCCAGCATTTT
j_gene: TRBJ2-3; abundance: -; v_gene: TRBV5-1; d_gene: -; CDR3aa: CTSSPTDGGSRNTQYF; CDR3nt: TGCACCAGCAGCCCCACCGACGGGGGATCCCGCAATACGCAGTATTTT
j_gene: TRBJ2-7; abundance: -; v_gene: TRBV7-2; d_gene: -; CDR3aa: CASSLRASSYNEQYF; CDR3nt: TGTGCCAGCAGCTTAAGAGCGAGCTCCTACAATGAGCAGTACTTC
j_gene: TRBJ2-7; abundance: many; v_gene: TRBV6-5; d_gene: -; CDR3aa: CASSTTGQLSSYEQYF; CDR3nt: TGTGCCAGCAGTACTACCGGACAGCTGAGCTCCTACGAGCAGTACTTC
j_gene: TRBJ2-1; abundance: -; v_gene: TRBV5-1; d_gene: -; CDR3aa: CASRYDGGRRTEQFF; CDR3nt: TGCGCCAGCAGGTACGACGGGGGCAGGAGGACTGAGCAGTTCTTC
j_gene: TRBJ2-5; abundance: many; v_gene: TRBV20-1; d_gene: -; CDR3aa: CSASSGLQETQYF; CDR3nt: TGCAGTGCCTCAAGCGGACTCCAAGAGACCCAGTACTTC
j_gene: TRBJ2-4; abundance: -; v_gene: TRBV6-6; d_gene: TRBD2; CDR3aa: CASSYQRGSYNEQYF; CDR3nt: TGTGCCAGCAGTTACCAGCGGGGCAGCTACAATGAGCAGTACTTC
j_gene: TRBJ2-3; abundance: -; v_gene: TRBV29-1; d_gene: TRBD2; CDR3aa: CSVGRLAGGPGGTQYF; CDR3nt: TGCAGCGTGGGTAGACTAGCGGGAGGGCCCGGAGGTACGCAGTATTTT
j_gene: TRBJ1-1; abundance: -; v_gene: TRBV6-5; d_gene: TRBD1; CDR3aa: CASRLRGPTEAFF; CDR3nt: TGTGCCAGCAGACTCAGGGGGCCCACTGAAGCTTTCTTT
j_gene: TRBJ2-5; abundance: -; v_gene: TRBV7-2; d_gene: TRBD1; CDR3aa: CASSVSRDRGNNEQYF; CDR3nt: TGTGCCAGCAGTGTTAGCCGGGACAGGGGAAACAATGAGCAGTACTTC
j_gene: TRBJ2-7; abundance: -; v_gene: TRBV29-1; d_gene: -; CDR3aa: CSVDPGQSSYEQYF; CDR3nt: TGCAGCGTTGACCCGGGACAAAGCTCCTACGAGCAGTACTTC
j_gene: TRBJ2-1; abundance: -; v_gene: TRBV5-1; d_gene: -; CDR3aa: CTSQQGSSYNEQFF; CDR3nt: TGCACCAGTCAACAGGGAAGCTCCTACAATGAGCAGTTCTTC
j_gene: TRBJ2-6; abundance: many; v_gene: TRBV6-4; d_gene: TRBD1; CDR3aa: CASSGTGGSGANVLTF; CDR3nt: TGTGCCAGCAGTGGGACAGGGGGCTCTGGGGCCAACGTCCTGACTTTC
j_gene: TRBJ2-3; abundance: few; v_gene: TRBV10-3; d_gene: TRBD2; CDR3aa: CAISAASGSTDTQYF; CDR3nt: TGTGCCATCAGTGCGGCTAGCGGTAGCACAGATACGCAGTATTTT
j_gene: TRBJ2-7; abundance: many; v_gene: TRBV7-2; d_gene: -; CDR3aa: CASSSEGGGPISYEQYF; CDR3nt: TGTGCCAGCAGCTCCGAGGGTGGGGGACCTATCTCCTACGAGCAGTACTTC
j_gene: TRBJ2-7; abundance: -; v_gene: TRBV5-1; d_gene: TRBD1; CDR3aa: CACRTGASTYEQYF; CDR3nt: TGCGCCTGCAGGACAGGGGCTTCCACCTACGAGCAGTACTTC
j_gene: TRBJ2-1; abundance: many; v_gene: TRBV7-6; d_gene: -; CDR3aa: CANSLGGNEQFF; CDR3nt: TGTGCCAACAGCTTAGGGGGGAATGAGCAGTTCTTC
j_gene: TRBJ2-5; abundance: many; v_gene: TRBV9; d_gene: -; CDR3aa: CASSVGNQVETQYF; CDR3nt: TGTGCCAGCAGCGTAGGAAACCAGGTGGAGACCCAGTACTTC
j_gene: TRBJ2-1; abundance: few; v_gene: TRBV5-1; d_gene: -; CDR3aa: CASSSRQGLGANEQFF; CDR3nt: TGCGCCAGCAGCTCCCGCCAAGGGCTGGGGGCGAATGAGCAGTTCTTC
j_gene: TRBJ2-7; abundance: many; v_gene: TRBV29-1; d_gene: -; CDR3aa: CSVVESTLSYEQYF; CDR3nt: TGCAGCGTTGTCGAGTCGACACTCTCCTACGAGCAGTACTTC
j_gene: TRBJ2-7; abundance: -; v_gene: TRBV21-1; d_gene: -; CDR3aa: CANSKSLRETSYEQYF; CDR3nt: TGTGCCAACAGCAAGTCCCTCCGGGAGACCTCCTACGAGCAGTACTTC
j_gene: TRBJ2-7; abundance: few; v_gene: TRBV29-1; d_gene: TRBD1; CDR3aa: CSAQGDSQKNSYEQYF; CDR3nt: TGCAGCGCCCAGGGGGACAGTCAAAAAAATTCCTACGAGCAGTACTTC
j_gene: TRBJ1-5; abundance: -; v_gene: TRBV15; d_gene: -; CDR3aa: CATSREHGNQPQHF; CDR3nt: TGTGCCACCAGCAGAGAGCACGGGAACCAGCCCCAGCATTTT
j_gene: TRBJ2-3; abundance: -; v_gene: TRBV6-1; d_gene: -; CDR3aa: CASSETHLTDTQYF; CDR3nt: TGTGCCAGCAGTGAAACCCACCTCACAGATACGCAGTATTTT
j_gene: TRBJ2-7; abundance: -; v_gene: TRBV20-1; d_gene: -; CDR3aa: CSASGSFASNSYEQYF; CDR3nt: TGCAGTGCTAGCGGGTCGTTCGCGTCAAACTCCTACGAGCAGTACTTC
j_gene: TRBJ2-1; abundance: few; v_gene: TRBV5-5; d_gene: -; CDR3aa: CASSVLGEGYHEQFF; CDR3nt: TGTGCCAGCAGCGTCCTGGGCGAGGGTTACCATGAGCAGTTCTTC
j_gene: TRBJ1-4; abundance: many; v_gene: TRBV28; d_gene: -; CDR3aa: CASSTRAGGEKLFF; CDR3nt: TGTGCCAGCAGCACGAGGGCTGGCGGTGAAAAACTGTTTTTT
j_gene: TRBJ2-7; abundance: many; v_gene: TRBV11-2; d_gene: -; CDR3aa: CASSPPVGGHYEQYF; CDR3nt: TGTGCCAGCAGCCCCCCGGTGGGAGGACACTACGAGCAGTACTTC
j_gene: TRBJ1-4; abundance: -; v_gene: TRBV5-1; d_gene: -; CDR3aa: CASNSRAPPQGKLFF; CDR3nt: TGCGCCAGCAACTCCCGGGCCCCCCCGCAAGGAAAACTGTTTTTT
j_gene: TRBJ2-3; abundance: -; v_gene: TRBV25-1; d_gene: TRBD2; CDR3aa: CASSLLASGTDTQYF; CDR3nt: TGTGCCAGCAGCCTCTTGGCTAGCGGGACCGATACGCAGTATTTT
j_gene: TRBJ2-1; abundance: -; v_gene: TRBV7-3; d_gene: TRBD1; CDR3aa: CASSPGTGGSEQFF; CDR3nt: TGTGCCAGCAGCCCCGGGACAGGGGGTTCTGAGCAGTTCTTC
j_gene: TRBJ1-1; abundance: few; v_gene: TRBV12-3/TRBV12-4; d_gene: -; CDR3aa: CASSKTVRNTEAFF; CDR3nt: TGTGCCAGCAGTAAGACGGTAAGGAACACTGAAGCTTTCTTT
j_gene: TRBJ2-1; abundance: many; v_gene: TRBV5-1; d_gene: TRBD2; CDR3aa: CASSPGTSGIRREDEQFF; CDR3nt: TGCGCCAGCAGCCCCGGGACTAGCGGGATTCGGCGAGAGGATGAGCAGTTCTTC
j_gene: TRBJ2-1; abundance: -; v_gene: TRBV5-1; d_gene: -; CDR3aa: CASSLGAGHEQFF; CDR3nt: TGCGCCAGCAGCTTGGGGGCGGGCCATGAGCAGTTCTTC
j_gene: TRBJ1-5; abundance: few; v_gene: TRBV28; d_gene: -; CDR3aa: CASSLTHGSNQPQHF; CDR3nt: TGTGCCAGCAGTTTAACTCACGGTTCCAATCAGCCCCAGCATTTT
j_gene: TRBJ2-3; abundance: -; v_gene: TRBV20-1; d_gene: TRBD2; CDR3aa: CSAAGTSGSDTQYF; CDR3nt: TGCAGTGCTGCCGGGACTAGTGGTTCAGATACTCAGTATTTT